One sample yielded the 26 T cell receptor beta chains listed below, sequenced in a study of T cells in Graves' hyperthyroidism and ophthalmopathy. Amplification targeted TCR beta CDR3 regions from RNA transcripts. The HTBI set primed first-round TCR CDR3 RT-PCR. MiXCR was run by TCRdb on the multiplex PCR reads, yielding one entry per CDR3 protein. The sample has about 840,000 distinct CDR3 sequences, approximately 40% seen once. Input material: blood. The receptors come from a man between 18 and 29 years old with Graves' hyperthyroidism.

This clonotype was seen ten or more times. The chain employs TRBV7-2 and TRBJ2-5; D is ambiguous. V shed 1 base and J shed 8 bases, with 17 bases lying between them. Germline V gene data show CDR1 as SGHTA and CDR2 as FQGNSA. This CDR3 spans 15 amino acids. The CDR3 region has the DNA TGTGCCAGCAGCTTAGACCCGCTAGTTAGGCCTACCCAGTACTTC. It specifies CASSLDPLVRPTQYF.

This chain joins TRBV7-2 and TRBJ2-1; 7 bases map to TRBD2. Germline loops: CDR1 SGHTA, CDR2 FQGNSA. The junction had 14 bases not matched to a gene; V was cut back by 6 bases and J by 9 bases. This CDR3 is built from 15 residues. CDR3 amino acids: CASRRGTGNGAEQFF. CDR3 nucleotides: TGTGCCAGCAGGCGGGGGACTGGCAACGGGGCTGAGCAGTTCTTC.

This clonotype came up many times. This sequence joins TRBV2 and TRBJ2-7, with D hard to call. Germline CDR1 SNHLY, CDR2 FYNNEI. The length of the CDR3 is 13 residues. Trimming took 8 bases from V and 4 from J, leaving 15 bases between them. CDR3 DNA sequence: TGTGCCAGCGTTCGGTCAGCCTATTACGAGCAGTACTTC. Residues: CASVRSAYYEQYF.

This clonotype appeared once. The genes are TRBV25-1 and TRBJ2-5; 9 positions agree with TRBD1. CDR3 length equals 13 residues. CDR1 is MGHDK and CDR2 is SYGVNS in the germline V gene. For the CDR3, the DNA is TGTGCTAGAACGGGACAGGGAGAAGAGACCCAGTACTTC. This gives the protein CARTGQGEETQYF.

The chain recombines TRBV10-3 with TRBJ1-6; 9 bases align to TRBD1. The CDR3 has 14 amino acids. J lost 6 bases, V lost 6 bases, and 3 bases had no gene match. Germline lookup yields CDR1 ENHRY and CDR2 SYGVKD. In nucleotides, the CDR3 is TGTGCCATCAGCGGACAGGGGACTAATTCACCCCTCCACTTT. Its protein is CAISGQGTNSPLHF.

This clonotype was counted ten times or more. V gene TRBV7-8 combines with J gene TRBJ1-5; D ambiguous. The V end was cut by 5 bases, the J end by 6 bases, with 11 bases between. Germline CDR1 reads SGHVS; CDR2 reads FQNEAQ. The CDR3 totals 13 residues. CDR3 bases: TGTGCCAGCAGCCCAATGACCCGTCAGCCCCAGCATTTT. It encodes CASSPMTRQPQHF.

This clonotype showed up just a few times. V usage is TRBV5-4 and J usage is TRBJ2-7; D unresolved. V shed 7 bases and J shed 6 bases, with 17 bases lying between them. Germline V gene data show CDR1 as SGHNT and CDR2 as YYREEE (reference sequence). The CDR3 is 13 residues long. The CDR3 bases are TGTGCCAGCGCGCACTCTTCCGGCCGCGAGCAGTACTTC. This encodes CASAHSSGREQYF.

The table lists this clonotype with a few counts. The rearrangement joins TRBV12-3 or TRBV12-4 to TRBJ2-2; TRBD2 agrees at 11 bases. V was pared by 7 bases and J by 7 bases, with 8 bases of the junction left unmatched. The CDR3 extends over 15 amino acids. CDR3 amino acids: CASTLTSGDSGELFF. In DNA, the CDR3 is TGTGCCAGCACCCTGACTAGCGGGGATAGCGGGGAGCTGTTTTTT.

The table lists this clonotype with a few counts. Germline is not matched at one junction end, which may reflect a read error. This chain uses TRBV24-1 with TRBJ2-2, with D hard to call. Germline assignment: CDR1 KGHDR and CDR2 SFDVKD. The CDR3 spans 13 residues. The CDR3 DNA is TGTGCCACCAGGGATTTCAACACCGGGGAGCTGTTTTTT. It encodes CATRDFNTGELFF.

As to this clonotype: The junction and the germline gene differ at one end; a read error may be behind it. In nucleotides, the CDR3 is TGCAGTGCTAGGGACAACACTGGAGCTTTCTTT. Its translation: CSARDNTGAFF. V and J are TRBV20-1 and TRBJ1-1; possible D gene TRBD1, 5 bases. The CDR3 contains 11 residues. CDR1 is DFQATT, CDR2 SNEGSKA, per germline (reference sequence).

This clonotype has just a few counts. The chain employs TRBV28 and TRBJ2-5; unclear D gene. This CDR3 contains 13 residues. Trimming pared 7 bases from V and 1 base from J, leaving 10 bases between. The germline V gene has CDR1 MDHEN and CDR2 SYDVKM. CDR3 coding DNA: TGTGCCAGCACCCCGGGCAGCCAAGAGACCCAGTACTTC. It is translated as CASTPGSQETQYF.

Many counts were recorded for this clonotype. The CDR3 loop is CASSDHTETQYF. Here the CDR3 DNA reads TGCGCCAGCAGTGACCACACGGAGACCCAGTACTTC. V usage is TRBV10-1 and J usage is TRBJ2-5; D ambiguous. Deletions cut 3 bases from V and 5 bases from J, with 7 bases between. The CDR3 length is 12 residues. The germline gives CDR1 WNHNN, CDR2 SYGVQD (reference sequence).

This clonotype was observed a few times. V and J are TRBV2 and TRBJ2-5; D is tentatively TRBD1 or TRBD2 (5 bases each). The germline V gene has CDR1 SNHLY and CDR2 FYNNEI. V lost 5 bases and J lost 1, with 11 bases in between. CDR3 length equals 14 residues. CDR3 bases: TGTGCCAGCAGTCCTTCGGGACCCCAAGAGACCCAGTACTTC. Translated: CASSPSGPQETQYF.

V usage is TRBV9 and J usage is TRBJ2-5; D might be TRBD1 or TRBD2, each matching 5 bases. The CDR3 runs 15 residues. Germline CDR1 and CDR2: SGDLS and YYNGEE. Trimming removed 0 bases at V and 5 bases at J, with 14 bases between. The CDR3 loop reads CASSVAVGVGETQYF. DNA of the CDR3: TGTGCCAGCAGCGTAGCCGTGGGGGTTGGGGAGACCCAGTACTTC. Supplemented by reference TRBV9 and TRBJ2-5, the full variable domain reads DSGVTQTPKHLITATGQRVTLRCSPRSGDLSVYWYQQSLDQGLQFLIQYYNGEERAKGNILERFSAQQFPDLHSELNLSSLELGDSALYFCASSVAVGVGETQYFGPGTRLLVL.

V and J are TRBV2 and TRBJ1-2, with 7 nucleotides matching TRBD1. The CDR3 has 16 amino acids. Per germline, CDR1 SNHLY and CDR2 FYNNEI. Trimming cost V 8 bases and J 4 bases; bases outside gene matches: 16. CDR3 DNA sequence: TGTGCCAGCCAGGGGGGGGCCGGGACCAAGATCTATGGCTACACCTTC. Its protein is CASQGGAGTKIYGYTF. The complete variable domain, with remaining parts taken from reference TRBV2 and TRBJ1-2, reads EPEVTQTPSHQVTQMGQEVILRCVPISNHLYFYWYRQILGQKVEFLVSFYNNEISEKSEIFDDQFSVERPDGSNFTLKIRSTKLEDSAMYFCASQGGAGTKIYGYTFGSGTRLTVV.

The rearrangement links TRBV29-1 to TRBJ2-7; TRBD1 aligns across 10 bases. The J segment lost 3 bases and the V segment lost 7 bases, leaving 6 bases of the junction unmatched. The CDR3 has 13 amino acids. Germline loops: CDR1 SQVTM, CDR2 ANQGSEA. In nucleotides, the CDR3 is TGCAGCGCTGGGACAGGGGATAACTACGAGCAGTACTTC. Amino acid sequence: CSAGTGDNYEQYF.

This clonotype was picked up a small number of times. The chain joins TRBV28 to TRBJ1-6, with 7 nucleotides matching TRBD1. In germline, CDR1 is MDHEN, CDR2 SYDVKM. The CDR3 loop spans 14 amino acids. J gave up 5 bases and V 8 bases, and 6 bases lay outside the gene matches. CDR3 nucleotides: TGTGCCAGCGTCGGGGGACAGCATAATTCACCCCTCCACTTT. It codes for CASVGGQHNSPLHF.

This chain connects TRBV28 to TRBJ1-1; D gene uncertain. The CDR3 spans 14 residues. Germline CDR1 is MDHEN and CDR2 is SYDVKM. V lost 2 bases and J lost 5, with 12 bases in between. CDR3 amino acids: CASSLVTSRTEAFF. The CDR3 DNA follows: TGTGCCAGCAGTTTAGTTACAAGCCGGACTGAAGCTTTCTTT.

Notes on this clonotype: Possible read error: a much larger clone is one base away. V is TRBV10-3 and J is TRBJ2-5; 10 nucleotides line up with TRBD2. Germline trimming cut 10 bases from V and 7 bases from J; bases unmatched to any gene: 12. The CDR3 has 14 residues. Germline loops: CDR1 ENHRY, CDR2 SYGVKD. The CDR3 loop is CASSPSGSGRTQYF. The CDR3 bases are TGTGCCAGCAGCCCTAGCGGGAGTGGGAGGACCCAGTACTTC.

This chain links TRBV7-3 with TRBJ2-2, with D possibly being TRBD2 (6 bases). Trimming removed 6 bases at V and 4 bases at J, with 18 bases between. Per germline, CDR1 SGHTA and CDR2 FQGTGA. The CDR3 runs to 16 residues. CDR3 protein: CASSQLGGARTGELFF. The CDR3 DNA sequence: TGTGCCAGCAGTCAACTAGGCGGGGCCCGCACCGGGGAGCTGTTTTTT. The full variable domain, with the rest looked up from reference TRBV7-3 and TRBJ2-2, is GAGVSQTPSNKVTEKGKYVELRCDPISGHTALYWYRQSLGQGPEFLIYFQGTGAADDSGLPNDRFFAVRPEGSVSTLKIQRTERGDSAVYLCASSQLGGARTGELFFGEGSRLTVL.

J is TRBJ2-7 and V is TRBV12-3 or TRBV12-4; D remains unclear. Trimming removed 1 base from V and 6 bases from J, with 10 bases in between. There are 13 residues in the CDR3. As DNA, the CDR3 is TGTGCCAGCAGTTTAGGACTCCTGTTCGAGCAGTACTTC. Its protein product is CASSLGLLFEQYF.

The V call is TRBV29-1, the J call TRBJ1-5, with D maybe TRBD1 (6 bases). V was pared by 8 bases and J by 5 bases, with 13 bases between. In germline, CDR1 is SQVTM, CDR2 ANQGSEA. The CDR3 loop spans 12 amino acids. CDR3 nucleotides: TGCAGCCAAGGAAAGGGGGATCAGCCCCAGCATTTT. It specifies CSQGKGDQPQHF.

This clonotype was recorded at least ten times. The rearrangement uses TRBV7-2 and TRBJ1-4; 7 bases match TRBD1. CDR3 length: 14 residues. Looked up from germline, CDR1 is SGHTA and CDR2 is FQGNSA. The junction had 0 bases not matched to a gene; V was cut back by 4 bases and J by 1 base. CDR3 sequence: CASSWDRTNEKLFF. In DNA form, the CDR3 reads TGTGCCAGCAGCTGGGACAGAACTAATGAAAAACTGTTTTTT.

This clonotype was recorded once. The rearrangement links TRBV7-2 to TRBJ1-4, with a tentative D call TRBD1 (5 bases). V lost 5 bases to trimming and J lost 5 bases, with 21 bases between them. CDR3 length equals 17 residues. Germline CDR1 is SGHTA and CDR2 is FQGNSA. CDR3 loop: CASSQDPTVTPNEKLFF. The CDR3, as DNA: TGTGCCAGCAGCCAAGATCCGACAGTGACCCCAAATGAAAAACTGTTTTTT. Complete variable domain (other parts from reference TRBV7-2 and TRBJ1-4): GAGVSQSPSNKVTEKGKDVELRCDPISGHTALYWYRQSLGQGLEFLIYFQGNSAPDKSGLPSDRFSAERTGGSVSTLTIQRTQQEDSAVYLCASSQDPTVTPNEKLFFGSGTQLSVL.

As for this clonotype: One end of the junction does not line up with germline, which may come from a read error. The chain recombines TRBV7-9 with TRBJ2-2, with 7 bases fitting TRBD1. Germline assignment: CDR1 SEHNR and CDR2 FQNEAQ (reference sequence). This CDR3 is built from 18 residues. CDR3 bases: TGTGCCAGCAGCCCTAGACAGGGCCGGCGACCGAACACCGGGGTGCTGTTTTTT. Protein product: CASSPRQGRRPNTGVLFF.

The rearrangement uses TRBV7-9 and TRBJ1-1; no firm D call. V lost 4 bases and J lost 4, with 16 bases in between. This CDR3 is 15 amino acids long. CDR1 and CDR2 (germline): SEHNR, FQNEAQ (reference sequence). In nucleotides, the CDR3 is TGTGCCAGCAGCTCCCCCCAGGTGTACGGCACTGAAGCTTTCTTT. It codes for CASSSPQVYGTEAFF.